One sample yielded the 22 T cell receptor beta chains listed below, sequenced in a study of cytomegalovirus exposure and HLA in healthy donors. Generated by immunoSEQ multiplex PCR, the TCRdb table keeps only in-frame clones and is missing some. The sample yields about 310,000 clones, 88% seen once. What was sequenced was PBMCs. These receptors all come from a man aged 30-40 years in good health and CMV-seronegative.

V gene TRBV7-9 combines with J gene TRBJ1-2; 8 bases are shared with TRBD1. The V segment lost 7 bases and the J segment 4 bases; nucleotides outside the gene matches: 14. The germline V gene encodes CDR1 SEHNR and CDR2 FQNEAQ (reference sequence). This CDR3 has 16 residues. CDR3 in DNA: TGTGCCAGCACCTCCCGAGGTCCAGGGGGCGTCTATGGCTACACCTTC. Translated, it gives CASTSRGPGGVYGYTF.

The V and J genes are TRBV5-6 and TRBJ2-2; a possible D gene is TRBD2 (6 bases). The CDR3 has 15 residues. V was shortened by 2 bases and J by 7 bases, with 15 bases between the two germline ends. Germline-derived CDR1 and CDR2 are SGHDT and YYEEEE. Here the CDR3 DNA reads TGTGCCAGCAGCTTCACGGCGGGGTTAATCGGGGAGCTGTTTTTT. Protein: CASSFTAGLIGELFF.

A single count supports this clone. The chain is built from TRBV5-6 and TRBJ1-2; TRBD1 matches 8 bases. The junction had 11 bases not matched to a gene; V was cut back by 2 bases and J by 8 bases. Looked up from germline, CDR1 is SGHDT and CDR2 is YYEEEE. This CDR3 is 15 amino acids long. CDR3 sequence reads: CASSFGQGPATGYTF. CDR3 in DNA: TGTGCCAGCAGCTTCGGACAGGGCCCAGCGACGGGCTACACCTTC.

The genes are TRBV4-1 and TRBJ1-1, with 7 bases lining up with TRBD1. J was trimmed by 6 bases and V by 4 bases; bases with no gene match: 11. The CDR3 extends over 15 amino acids. Germline assignment: CDR1 MGHRA and CDR2 YSYEKL. The DNA of the CDR3 is TGCGCCAGCAGCCCCTTCATACAGGGGCAGGCTGAAGCTTTCTTT. This sequence encodes CASSPFIQGQAEAFF.

The chain uses TRBV29-1 and TRBJ1-1, with 11 bases identical to TRBD1. J was trimmed by 2 bases and V by 6 bases; bases with no gene match: 5. The length of the CDR3 is 14 residues. Germline V gene data show CDR1 as SQVTM and CDR2 as ANQGSEA. The CDR3 bases are TGCAGCGTGGGGACAGGGGGGAGTAACACTGAAGCTTTCTTT. Its translation is CSVGTGGSNTEAFF.

This clone was detected once. The chain uses TRBV28 and TRBJ1-1; D is perhaps TRBD1 (6 bases). Trimming took off 7 bases at V and 1 base at J, with 16 bases between the two ends. The CDR3 sequence is 15 residues long. Germline V lookup: CDR1 MDHEN, CDR2 SYDVKM. The CDR3 sequence is CASIRPRGRNTEAFF. The CDR3 nucleotides are TGTGCCAGCATTAGGCCCAGGGGCCGGAACACTGAAGCTTTCTTT. Full variable domain (rest looked up from reference TRBV28 and TRBJ1-1): DVKVTQSSRYLVKRTGEKVFLECVQDMDHENMFWYRQDPGLGLRLIYFSYDVKMKEKGDIPEGYSVSREKKERFSLILESASTNQTSMYLCASIRPRGRNTEAFFGQGTRLTVV.

The rearrangement links TRBV12-2 to TRBJ1-5; the table calls TRBD1, which could not be checked here. TRBV12-2 is assigned pseudogene status. The length of the CDR3 is 15 residues. In DNA form, the CDR3 reads TGTGCAAGTCGCTTAGGGGGGCGTCGAAATCAGCCCCAGCATTTT. It specifies CASRLGGRRNQPQHF.

This chain uses TRBV5-1 with TRBJ1-1, with 9 bases matching TRBD1. CDR1 and CDR2 from the germline V gene are SGHRS and YFSETQ. This CDR3 is built from 15 residues. Trimming took 6 bases from V and 5 from J; bases not matched to a gene: 11. In nucleotides, the CDR3 is TGCGCCAGCACCATCGGGACAGGGAGGCATACTGAAGCTTTCTTT. Protein sequence: CASTIGTGRHTEAFF. The variable domain in full, with the rest retrieved from reference TRBV5-1 and TRBJ1-1, is KAGVTQTPRYLIKTRGQQVTLSCSPISGHRSVSWYQQTPGQGLQFLFEYFSETQRNKGNFPGRFSGRQFSNSRSEMNVSTLELGDSALYLCASTIGTGRHTEAFFGQGTRLTVV.

This chain uses TRBV7-9 with TRBJ2-2; no clear D. Looked up from germline, CDR1 is SEHNR and CDR2 is FQNEAQ (reference sequence). This CDR3 region has 14 residues. V was clipped by 4 bases and J by 5 bases, with 11 bases between them. Here the CDR3 reads CASSSSSLTGELFF. The CDR3, as DNA: TGTGCCAGCAGCTCAAGCTCCCTTACCGGGGAGCTGTTTTTT.

The V gene is TRBV4-3, the J gene TRBJ2-3; 8 bases map to TRBD2. CDR3 length equals 16 residues. Germline values: CDR1 LGHNA, CDR2 YSLEER. V lost 0 bases, J lost 1 base, and 3 bases stayed unmatched. The CDR3: CASSQEAGGRTDTQYF. Written as DNA, the CDR3 is TGCGCCAGCAGCCAAGAGGCGGGGGGCCGCACAGATACGCAGTATTTT.

This chain links TRBV11-2 with TRBJ2-1, with a possible D match to TRBD2 (6 bases). Trimming removed 5 bases from V and 8 bases from J, with 7 bases in between. This CDR3 comprises 11 residues. Germline assignment: CDR1 SGHAT and CDR2 FQNNGV. Here the CDR3 reads CASSGRYEQFF. The CDR3 DNA is TGTGCCAGCAGCGGGAGGTATGAGCAGTTCTTC. Drawing the rest from reference TRBV11-2 and TRBJ2-1, the complete variable domain is EAGVAQSPRYKIIEKRQSVAFWCNPISGHATLYWYQQILGQGPKLLIQFQNNGVVDDSQLPKDRFSAERLKGVDSTLKIQPAKLEDSAVYLCASSGRYEQFFGPGTRLTVL.

The chain carries TRBV11-2 and TRBJ2-7, with TRBD1 identical over 8 bases. Germline trimming cut 4 bases from V and 0 bases from J; bases unmatched to any gene: 5. Germline CDR1 reads SGHAT; CDR2 reads FQNNGV. This CDR3 region has 15 residues. CDR3 DNA: TGTGCCAGCAGCTCCGGGACAGGACCCTCCTACGAGCAGTACTTC. Amino acid sequence: CASSSGTGPSYEQYF.

This rearrangement joins TRBV18 to TRBJ1-1; D is perhaps TRBD1 (5 bases). Trimming removed 2 bases from V and 2 bases from J, with 18 bases in between. Germline values: CDR1 KGHSH, CDR2 LQKENI. The CDR3 is 17 residues long. The DNA for the CDR3 is TGTGCCAGCTCACCAATGCGCGCCGGGACTGTAAACACTGAAGCTTTCTTT. It translates to CASSPMRAGTVNTEAFF.

The chain combines TRBV15 with TRBJ1-3; tentative D call: TRBD1 (5 bases). Germline V gene sequence: CDR1 LNHNV, CDR2 YYDKDF (reference sequence). Trimming shortened V by 1 base and J by 3 bases, and 10 bases separated the two germline ends. This CDR3 has 15 residues. The CDR3 DNA reads as TGTGCCACCAGCAGAGGCGGGGGAAGTGGAAACACCATATATTTT. As protein: CATSRGGGSGNTIYF.

The gene calls are TRBV4-1 and TRBJ1-3; D unclear. The CDR3 has 15 amino acids. Per the germline V gene, CDR1 is MGHRA and CDR2 is YSYEKL. The V and J ends lost 8 bases and 2 bases respectively, with 16 bases between them. The CDR3: CASRPTSVAGNTIYF. CDR3 nucleotides: TGCGCCAGCCGCCCAACCTCAGTGGCTGGAAACACCATATATTTT.

The chain has TRBV6-5 and TRBJ2-3; no clear D gene. The V end was cut by 6 bases, the J end by 5 bases, with 3 bases between. The CDR3 has 10 residues. Germline values: CDR1 MNHEY, CDR2 SVGAGI. DNA of the CDR3: TGTGCCAGCAGCCGAGATACGCAGTATTTT. As protein: CASSRDTQYF.

V is TRBV19 and J is TRBJ1-4; D uncertain. V was clipped by 7 bases and J by 2 bases, with 11 bases between them. CDR3 length: 14 residues. Germline CDR1 reads LNHDA; CDR2 reads SQIVND (reference sequence). In DNA, the CDR3 is TGTGCCAGTACGGAACAGTTGACTAATGAAAAACTGTTTTTT. It yields the protein CASTEQLTNEKLFF.

The chain employs TRBV19 and TRBJ2-6, with a possible D match to TRBD1 (6 bases). Trimming removed 4 bases from V and 2 bases from J, with 9 bases in between. CDR1 and CDR2 (germline): LNHDA, SQIVND (reference sequence). The CDR3 consists of 15 residues. CDR3 bases: TGTGCCAGTAGTACCAGGGGAGCTGGGGCCAACGTCCTGACTTTC. It yields the protein CASSTRGAGANVLTF.

The rearrangement joins TRBV5-5 to TRBJ1-5, with TRBD1 matching over 7 bases. The junction had 0 bases not matched to a gene; V was cut back by 5 bases and J by 1 base. The CDR3 is 13 residues long. Germline V gene lookup returns CDR1 SGHKS and CDR2 YYEKEE (reference sequence). Here the CDR3 DNA reads TGTGCCAGCAGGGGACAGAGCAATCAGCCCCAGCATTTT. Protein product: CASRGQSNQPQHF.

This clone was seen a single time. The chain employs TRBV18 and TRBJ1-2; TRBD1 matches at 8 bases. Germline trimming cut 3 bases from V and 0 bases from J; bases unmatched to any gene: 0. Germline-derived CDR1 and CDR2 are KGHSH and LQKENI. This CDR3 contains 14 residues. The CDR3 loop reads CASSPGQANYGYTF. DNA for the CDR3: TGTGCCAGCTCACCGGGACAGGCTAACTATGGCTACACCTTC. Full variable domain (outside the CDR3, taken from reference TRBV18 and TRBJ1-2): NAGVMQNPRHLVRRRGQEARLRCSPMKGHSHVYWYRQLPEEGLKFMVYLQKENIIDESGMPKERFSAEFPKEGPSILRIQQVVRGDSAAYFCASSPGQANYGYTFGSGTRLTVV.

The genes are TRBV6-1 and TRBJ2-7, with D possibly TRBD2 on 7 matching bases. The CDR3 contains 14 residues. V was pared by 6 bases and J by 4 bases, with 16 bases between. Germline CDR1 reads MNHNS; CDR2 reads SASEGT. The CDR3 DNA follows: TGTGCCAGCAGGCAGGCGAGGGGGGGTTACGAGCAGTACTTC. As protein: CASRQARGGYEQYF.

J is TRBJ1-2 and V is TRBV20-1; D is perhaps TRBD1 (6 bases). Trimming took off 7 bases at V and 8 bases at J, with 11 bases between the two ends. CDR3 length equals 10 residues. Germline V gene lookup returns CDR1 DFQATT and CDR2 SNEGSKA (reference sequence). For the CDR3, the DNA is TGCAGTGTCACAGGGTACGGCTACACCTTC. This encodes CSVTGYGYTF.